The clone carrying this T cell receptor (beta chain) is deemed medium-sized. Its specificity is unknown. This record comes from a study of spatial heterogeneity in lung cancer. General observations from the study: Counts of expanded alpha and beta TCRs within tumors tracked the tumor nonsynonymous mutation count. Estimated coverage of tumor T cells was about 7% for alpha and about 13% for beta chains.

TCRdb ran MiXCR on the 5' RACE reads and lists one entry per CDR3 protein. The sample has roughly 3,400 distinct CDR3 sequences, 10% to 15% seen once. The CDR3 contains 16 residues. Germline V CDR1 and CDR2: MNHNY, SVGAGI (reference sequence). V was clipped by 6 bases and J by 3 bases, with 17 bases between them. Time point noted: sample taken at primary tumor resection. Whole RNA came from tumor, nontumor lung or frozen PBMC and was sequenced without being sorted. The sequence was collected from a female donor with early-stage non-small cell lung cancer. This specimen was lung tumor tissue, taken at surgery. The rearrangement uses TRBV6-6 and TRBJ2-2; D gene ambiguous. CDR3 nucleotides: TGTGCCAGCAGCCGACGACGATCTGACGACACCGGGGAGCTGTTTTTT. This encodes CASSRRRSDDTGELFF.